This T cell receptor beta chain derives from a study of identical twins. This clonotype was counted ten times or more. What it binds is unknown. V lost 6 bases and J lost 4; bases outside the gene matches: 9. The CDR3 length is 15 residues. Per the germline V gene, CDR1 is MDHEN and CDR2 is SYDVKM. TCRdb used MiXCR to reprocess the 5' RACE reads, holding one entry per CDR3 protein. The sample lists some 500,000 distinct CDR3 sequences; more than 9% were seen once. Whole-study findings and limits: Conclusions were drawn cross-sectionally by statistical analysis, without following the same donors.

These same data were also listed under a study on yellow fever vaccine responses in identical twins. That report adds: Twins' vaccine T cell response reportedly gave the appearance of partial convergence and partial personalization.

The sample comprised PBMCs. The TCR was taken from a woman aged 18-35 years in good health. The chain couples TRBV28 to TRBJ1-5, with TRBD1 identical over 7 bases. Here the CDR3 DNA reads TGTGCCAGCAGCCCGACAGGGATAAGTAATCAGCCCCAGCATTTT. Translation gives CASSPTGISNQPQHF.